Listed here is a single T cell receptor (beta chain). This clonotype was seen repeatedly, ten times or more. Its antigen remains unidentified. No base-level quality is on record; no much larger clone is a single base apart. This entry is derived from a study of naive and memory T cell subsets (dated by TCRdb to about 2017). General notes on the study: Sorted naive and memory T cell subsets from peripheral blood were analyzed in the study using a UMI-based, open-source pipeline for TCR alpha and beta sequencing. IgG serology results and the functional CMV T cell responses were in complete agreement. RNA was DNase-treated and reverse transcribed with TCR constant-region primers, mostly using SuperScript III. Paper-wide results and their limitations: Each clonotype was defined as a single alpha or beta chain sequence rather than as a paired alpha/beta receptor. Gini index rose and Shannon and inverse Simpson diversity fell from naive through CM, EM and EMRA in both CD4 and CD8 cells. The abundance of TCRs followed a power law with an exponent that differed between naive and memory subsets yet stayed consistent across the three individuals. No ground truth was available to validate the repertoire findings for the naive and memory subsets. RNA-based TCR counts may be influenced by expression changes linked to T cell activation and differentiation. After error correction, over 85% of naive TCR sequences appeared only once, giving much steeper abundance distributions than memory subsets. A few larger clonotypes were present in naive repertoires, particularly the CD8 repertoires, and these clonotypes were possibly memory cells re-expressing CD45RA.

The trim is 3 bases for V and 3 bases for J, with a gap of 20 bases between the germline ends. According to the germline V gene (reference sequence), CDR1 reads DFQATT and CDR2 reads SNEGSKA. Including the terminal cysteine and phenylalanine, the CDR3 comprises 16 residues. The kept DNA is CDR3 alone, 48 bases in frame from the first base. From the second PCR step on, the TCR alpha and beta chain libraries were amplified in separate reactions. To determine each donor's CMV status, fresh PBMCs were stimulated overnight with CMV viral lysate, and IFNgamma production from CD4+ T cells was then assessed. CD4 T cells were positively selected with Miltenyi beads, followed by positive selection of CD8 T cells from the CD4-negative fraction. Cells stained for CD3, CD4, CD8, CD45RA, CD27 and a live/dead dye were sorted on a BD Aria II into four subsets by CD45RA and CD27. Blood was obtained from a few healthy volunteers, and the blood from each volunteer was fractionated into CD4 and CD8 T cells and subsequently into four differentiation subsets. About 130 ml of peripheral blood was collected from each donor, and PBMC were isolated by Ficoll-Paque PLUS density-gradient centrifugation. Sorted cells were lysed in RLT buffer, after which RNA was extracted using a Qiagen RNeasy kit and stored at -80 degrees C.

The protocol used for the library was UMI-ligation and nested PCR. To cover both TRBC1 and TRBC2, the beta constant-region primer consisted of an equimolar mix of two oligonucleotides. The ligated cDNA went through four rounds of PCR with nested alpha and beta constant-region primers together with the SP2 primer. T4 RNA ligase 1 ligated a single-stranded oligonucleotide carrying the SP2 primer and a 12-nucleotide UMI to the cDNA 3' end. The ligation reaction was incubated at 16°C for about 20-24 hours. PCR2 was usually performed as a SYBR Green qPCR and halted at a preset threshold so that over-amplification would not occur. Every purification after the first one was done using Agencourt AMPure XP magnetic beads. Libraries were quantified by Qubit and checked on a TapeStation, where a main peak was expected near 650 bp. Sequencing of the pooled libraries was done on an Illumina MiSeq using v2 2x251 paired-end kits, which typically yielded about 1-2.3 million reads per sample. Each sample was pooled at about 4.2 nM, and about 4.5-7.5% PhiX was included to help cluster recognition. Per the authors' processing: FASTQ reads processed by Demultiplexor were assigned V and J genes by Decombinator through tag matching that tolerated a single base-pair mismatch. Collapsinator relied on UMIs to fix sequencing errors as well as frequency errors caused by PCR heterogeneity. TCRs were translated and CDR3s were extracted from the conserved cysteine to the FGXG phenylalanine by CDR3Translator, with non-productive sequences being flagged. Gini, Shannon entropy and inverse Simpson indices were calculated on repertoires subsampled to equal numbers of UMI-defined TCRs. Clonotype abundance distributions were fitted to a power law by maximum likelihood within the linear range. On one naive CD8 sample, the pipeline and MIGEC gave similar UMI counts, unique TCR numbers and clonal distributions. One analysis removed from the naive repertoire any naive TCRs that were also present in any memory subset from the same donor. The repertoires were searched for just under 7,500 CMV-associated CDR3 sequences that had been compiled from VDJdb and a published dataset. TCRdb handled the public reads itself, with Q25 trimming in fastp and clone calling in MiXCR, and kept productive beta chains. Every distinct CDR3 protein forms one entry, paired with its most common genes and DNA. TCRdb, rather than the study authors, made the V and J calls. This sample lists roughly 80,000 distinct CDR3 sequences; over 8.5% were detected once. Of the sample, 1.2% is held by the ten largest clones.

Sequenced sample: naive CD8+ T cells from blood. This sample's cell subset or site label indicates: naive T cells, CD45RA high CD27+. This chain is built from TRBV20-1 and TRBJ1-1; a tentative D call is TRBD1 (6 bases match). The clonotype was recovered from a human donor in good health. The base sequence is TGCAGTGCTAGGCCCCTCATACAGGGAGGGTACACTGAAGCTTTCTTT. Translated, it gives CSARPLIQGGYTEAFF.